This entry features one T cell receptor beta chain sequence. No antigen is known for it. This entry belongs to a study of chemoradiotherapy in HPV16-positive cancers. Study-level results: HPV-responsive T-cell expansion during chemoradiotherapy was linked to improved recurrence-free survival in HPV16-positive patients.

The CDR3 sequence is 15 residues long. Between the trimmed V and J ends, which lost 5 bases and 0 bases, there was a span of 11 bases. Germline CDR1 reads MNHEY; CDR2 reads SVGAGI. Repertoires were sampled repeatedly during chemoradiotherapy. Only in-frame clones appear in the TCRdb table, and some are missing; sequencing was by immunoSEQ multiplex PCR. Of under 6,500 clones in the sample, around 90% are singletons; the top ten hold 25% to 30%. The TCR sequence derives from a human donor with HPV-associated anogenital cancer. Specimen: blood, collected from a patient who underwent chemoradiotherapy. The V and J genes are TRBV6-5 and TRBJ1-3, with D tentatively TRBD1 (6 bases). CDR3 in amino acids: CASSHDRNSGNTIYF. The CDR3 coding sequence is TGTGCCAGCAGTCATGACAGGAACTCTGGAAACACCATATATTTT.